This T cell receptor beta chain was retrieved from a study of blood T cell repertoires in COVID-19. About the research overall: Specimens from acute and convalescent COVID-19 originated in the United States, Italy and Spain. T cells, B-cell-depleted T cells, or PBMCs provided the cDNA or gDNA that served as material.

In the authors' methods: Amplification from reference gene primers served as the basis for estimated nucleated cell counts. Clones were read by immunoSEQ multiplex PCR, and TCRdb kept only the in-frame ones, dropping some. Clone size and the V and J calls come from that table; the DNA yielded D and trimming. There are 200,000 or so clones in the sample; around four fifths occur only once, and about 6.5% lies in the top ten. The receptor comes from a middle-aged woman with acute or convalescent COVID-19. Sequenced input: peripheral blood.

The CDR3 nucleotides read TGTGCCAGCAGCTTACAGACAGGGTCTGGAAACACCATATATTTT. Its translation is CASSLQTGSGNTIYF. The chain is built from TRBV7-6 and TRBJ1-3; 7 bases map to TRBD1. Per the germline V gene, CDR1 is SGHVS and CDR2 is FNYEAQ. This CDR3 region has 15 residues. With V trimmed by 2 bases and J by 1 base, 2 bases remained unmatched.